The present T cell receptor (beta chain) was sequenced within a study of T cell responses to AZD1222 COVID-19 vaccine. Points from the study as a whole: There were vaccine-associated CD4 TCRs across spike, dominant at 160-218 and 743-854. Nearly half of spike-specific TCRs reportedly target variant regions that are unmutated in the B.1.351 and B.1.1.7 variants.

Using immunoSEQ multiplex PCR, the repertoire was profiled, and TCRdb retains in-frame clones only, with some absent. The sample contains 90,000 to 100,000 clones, 85% of which appear only once. Germline V gene data show CDR1 as LNHDA and CDR2 as SQIVND (reference sequence). CDR3 length equals 17 residues. The J segment lost 4 bases and the V segment lost 5 bases, leaving 15 bases of the junction unmatched. This clone was seen only a few times. The antigen is unknown. The rearrangement uses TRBV19 and TRBJ1-2, with 8 bases that match TRBD1. The TCR originated in an adult who received the AZD1222 COVID-19 vaccine. The sequencing here drew on peripheral blood, taken 28 days after the second AZD1222 dose. The CDR3: CASSGDRPAFGGYGYTF. CDR3 DNA sequence: TGTGCCAGTAGTGGGGACAGGCCTGCCTTCGGGGGCTATGGCTACACCTTC. Using reference TRBV19 and TRBJ1-2 for the parts outside the CDR3, the full variable domain is DGGITQSPKYLFRKEGQNVTLSCEQNLNHDAMYWYRQDPGQGLRLIYYSQIVNDFQKGDIAEGYSVSREKKESFPLTVTSAQKNPTAFYLCASSGDRPAFGGYGYTFGSGTRLTVV.